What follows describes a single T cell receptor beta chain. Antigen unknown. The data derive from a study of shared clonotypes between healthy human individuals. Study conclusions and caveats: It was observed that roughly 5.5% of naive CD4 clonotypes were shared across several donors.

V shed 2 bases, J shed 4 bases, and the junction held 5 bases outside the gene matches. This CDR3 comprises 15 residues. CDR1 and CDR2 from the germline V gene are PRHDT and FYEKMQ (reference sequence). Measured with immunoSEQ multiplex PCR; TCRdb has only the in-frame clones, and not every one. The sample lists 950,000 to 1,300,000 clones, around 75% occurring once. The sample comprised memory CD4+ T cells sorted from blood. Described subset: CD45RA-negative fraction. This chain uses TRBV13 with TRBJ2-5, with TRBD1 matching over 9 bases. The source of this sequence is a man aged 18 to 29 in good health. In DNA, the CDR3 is TGTGCCAGCAGCTTAAGGGACAGGGTGTCAGAGACCCAGTACTTC. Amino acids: CASSLRDRVSETQYF.